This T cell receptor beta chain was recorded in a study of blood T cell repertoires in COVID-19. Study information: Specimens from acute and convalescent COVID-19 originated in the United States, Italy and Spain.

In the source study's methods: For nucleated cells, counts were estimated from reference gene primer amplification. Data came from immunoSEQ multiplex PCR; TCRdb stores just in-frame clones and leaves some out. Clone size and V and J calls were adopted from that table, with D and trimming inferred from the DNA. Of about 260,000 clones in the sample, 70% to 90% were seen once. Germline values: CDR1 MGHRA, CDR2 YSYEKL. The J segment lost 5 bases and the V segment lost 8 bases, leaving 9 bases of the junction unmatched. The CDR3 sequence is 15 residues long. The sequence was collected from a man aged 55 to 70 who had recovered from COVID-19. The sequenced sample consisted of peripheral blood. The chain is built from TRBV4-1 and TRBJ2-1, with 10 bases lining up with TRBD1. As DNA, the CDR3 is TGCGCCAGCTGGGGCCGGGACAGGGGACACAATGAGCAGTTCTTC. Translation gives CASWGRDRGHNEQFF.